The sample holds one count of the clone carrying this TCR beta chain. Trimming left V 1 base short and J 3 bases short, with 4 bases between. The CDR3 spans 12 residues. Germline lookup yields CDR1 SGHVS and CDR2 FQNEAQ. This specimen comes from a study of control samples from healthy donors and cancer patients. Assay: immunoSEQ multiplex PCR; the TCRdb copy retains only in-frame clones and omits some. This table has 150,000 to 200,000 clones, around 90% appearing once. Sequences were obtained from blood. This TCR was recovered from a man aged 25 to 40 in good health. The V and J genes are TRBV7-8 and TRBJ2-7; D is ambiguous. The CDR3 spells CASSLDLYEQYF. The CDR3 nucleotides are TGTGCCAGCAGCTTAGATCTCTACGAGCAGTACTTC.